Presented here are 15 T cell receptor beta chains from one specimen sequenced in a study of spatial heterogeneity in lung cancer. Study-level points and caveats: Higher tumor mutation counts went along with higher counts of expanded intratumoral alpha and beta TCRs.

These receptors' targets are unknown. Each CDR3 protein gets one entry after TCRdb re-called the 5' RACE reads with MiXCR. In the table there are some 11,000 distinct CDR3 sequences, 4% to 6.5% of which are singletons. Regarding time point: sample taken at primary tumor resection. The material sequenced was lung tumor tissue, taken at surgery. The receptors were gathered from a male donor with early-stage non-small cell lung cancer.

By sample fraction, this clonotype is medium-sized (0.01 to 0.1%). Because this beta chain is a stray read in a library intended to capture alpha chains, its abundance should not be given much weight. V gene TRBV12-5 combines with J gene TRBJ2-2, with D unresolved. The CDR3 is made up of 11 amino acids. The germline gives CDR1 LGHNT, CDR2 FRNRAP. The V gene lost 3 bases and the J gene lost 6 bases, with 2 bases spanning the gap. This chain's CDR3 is CASGFSGELFF. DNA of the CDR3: TGTGCTAGTGGTTTTTCCGGGGAGCTGTTTTTT.

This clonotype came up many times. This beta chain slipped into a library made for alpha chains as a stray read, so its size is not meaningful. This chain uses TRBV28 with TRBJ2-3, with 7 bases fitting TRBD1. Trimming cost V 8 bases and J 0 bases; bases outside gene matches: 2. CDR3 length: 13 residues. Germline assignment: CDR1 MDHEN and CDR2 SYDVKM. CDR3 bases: TGTGCCAGCTCGACAGGGAGCACAGATACGCAGTATTTT. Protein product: CASSTGSTDTQYF.

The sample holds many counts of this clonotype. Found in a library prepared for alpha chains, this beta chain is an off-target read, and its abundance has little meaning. The CDR3 protein is CASSQEELLGLTYQETQYF. For the CDR3, the DNA is TGTGCCAGCAGCCAAGAAGAACTCCTAGGGCTGACGTACCAAGAGACCCAGTACTTC. This chain connects TRBV14 to TRBJ2-5, with D hard to call. Germline CDR1 and CDR2: SGHDN and FVKESK. The CDR3 is 19 amino acids. Trimming pared 0 bases from V and 0 bases from J, leaving 20 bases between.

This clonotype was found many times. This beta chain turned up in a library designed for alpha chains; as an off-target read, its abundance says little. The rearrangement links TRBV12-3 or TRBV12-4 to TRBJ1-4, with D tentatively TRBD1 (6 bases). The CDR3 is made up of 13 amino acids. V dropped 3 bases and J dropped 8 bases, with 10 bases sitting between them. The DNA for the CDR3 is TGTGCCAGCAGTTTGGGACAATCGGAAAAACTGTTTTTT. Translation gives CASSLGQSEKLFF.

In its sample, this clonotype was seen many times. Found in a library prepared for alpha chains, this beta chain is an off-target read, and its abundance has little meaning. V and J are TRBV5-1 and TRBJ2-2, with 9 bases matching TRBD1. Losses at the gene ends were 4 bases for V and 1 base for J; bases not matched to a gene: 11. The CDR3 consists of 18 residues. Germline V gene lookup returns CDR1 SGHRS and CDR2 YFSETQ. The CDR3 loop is CASSLGTGSHLNTGELFF. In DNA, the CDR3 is TGCGCCAGCAGCCTTGGGACAGGGTCTCACTTGAACACCGGGGAGCTGTTTTTT.

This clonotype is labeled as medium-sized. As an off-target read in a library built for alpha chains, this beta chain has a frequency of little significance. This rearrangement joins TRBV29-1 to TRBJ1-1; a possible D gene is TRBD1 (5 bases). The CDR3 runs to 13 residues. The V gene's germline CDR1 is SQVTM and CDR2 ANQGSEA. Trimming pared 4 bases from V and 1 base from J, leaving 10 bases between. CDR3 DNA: TGCAGCGTTGCTGGGGCGGCGAACACTGAAGCTTTCTTT. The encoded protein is CSVAGAANTEAFF.

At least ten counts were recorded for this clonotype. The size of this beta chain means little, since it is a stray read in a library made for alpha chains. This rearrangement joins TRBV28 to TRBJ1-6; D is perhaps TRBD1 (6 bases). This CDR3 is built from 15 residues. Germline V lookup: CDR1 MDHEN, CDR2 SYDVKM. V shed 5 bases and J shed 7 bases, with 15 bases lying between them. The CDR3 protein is CASSAQGGGNSPLHF. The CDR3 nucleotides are TGTGCCAGCAGTGCCCAAGGGGGTGGGAATTCACCCCTCCACTTT. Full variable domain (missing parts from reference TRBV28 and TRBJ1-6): DVKVTQSSRYLVKRTGEKVFLECVQDMDHENMFWYRQDPGLGLRLIYFSYDVKMKEKGDIPEGYSVSREKKERFSLILESASTNQTSMYLCASSAQGGGNSPLHFGNGTRLTVT.

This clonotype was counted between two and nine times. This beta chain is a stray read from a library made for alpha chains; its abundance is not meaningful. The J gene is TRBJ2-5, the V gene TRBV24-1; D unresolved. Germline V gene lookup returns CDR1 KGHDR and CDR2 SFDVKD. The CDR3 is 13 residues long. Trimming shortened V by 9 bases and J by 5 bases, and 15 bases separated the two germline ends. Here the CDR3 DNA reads TGTGCCACCTCGGCCAACCTGGGGGAGACCCAGTACTTC. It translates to CATSANLGETQYF.

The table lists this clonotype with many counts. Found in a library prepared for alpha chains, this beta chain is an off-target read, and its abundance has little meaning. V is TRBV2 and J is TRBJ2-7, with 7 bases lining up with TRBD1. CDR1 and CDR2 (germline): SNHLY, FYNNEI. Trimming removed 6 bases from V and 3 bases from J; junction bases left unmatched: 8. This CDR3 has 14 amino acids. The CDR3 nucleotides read TGTGCCAGCAGAGGGACAGTTGGGAACTACGAGCAGTACTTC. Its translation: CASRGTVGNYEQYF. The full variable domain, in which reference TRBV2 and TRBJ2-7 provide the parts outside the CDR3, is EPEVTQTPSHQVTQMGQEVILRCVPISNHLYFYWYRQILGQKVEFLVSFYNNEISEKSEIFDDQFSVERPDGSNFTLKIRSTKLEDSAMYFCASRGTVGNYEQYFGPGTRLTVT.

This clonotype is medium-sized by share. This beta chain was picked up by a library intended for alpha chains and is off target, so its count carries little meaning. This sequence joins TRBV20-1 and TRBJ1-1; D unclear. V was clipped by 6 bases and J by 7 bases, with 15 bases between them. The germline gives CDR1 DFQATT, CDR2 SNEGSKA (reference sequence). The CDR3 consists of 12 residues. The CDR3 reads CSASFRPSEAFF. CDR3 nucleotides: TGCAGTGCCTCCTTCCGGCCTAGTGAAGCTTTCTTT.

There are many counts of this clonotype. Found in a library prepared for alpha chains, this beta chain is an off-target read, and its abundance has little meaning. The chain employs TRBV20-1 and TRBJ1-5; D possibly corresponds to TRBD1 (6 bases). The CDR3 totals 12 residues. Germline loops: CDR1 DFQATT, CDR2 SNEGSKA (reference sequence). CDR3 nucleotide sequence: TGCTCGGGGGGCGGTAGCAATCAGCCCCAGCATTTT. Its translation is CSGGGSNQPQHF.

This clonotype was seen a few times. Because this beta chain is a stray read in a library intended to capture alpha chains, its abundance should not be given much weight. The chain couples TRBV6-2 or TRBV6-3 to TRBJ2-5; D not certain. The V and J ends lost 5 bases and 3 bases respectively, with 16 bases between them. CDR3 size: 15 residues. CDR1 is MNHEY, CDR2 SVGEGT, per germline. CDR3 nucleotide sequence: TGTGCCAGCAGTCAATTTACGTTGCAGAAAGAGACCCAGTACTTC. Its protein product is CASSQFTLQKETQYF.

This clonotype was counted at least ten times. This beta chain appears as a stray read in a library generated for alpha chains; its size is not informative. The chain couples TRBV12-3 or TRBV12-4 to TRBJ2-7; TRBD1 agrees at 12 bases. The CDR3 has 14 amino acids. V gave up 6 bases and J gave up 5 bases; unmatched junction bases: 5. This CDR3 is CASRYGTGGHEQYF. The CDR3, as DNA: TGTGCCAGCAGATACGGGACAGGGGGCCACGAGCAGTACTTC.

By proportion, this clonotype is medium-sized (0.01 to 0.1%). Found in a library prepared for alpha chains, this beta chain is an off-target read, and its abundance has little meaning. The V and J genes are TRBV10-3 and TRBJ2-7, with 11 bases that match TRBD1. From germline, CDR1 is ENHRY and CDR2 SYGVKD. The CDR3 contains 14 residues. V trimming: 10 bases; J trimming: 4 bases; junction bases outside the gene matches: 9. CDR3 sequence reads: CATSDRGLRYEQYF. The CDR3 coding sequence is TGTGCCACGTCGGACAGGGGGCTTAGGTACGAGCAGTACTTC.

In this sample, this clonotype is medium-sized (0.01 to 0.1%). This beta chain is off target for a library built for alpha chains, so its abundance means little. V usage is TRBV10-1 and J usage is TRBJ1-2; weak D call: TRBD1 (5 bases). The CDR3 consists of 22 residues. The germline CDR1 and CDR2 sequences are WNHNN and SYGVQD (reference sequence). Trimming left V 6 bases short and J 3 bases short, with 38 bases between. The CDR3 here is CASSLRDDEGTTTAPPYYGYTF. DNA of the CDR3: TGCGCCAGCAGCCTCCGGGACGACGAGGGGACGACGACGGCTCCCCCATACTATGGCTACACCTTC.